The clone carrying this TCR beta chain was detected only a few times. Its antigen remains unknown. Genes and germline are mouse. Coverage ceases 4 residues before the CDR3 finishes, and the germline J gene fills in the end. RNA extraction and reverse transcription yielded cDNA as sequencing template. TCRdb's table, derived via immunoSEQ multiplex PCR, lists solely in-frame clones and lacks some. The profile covers roughly 260,000 clones, none occurring a single time. This sample is drawn from a study of CD8+ T cells in alopecia areata. Turning to the study itself: Skin from approximately 6-13-month-old C3H/HeJ graft donors with spontaneous alopecia went to roughly 6-10-week-old female C3H/HeJ mice.

Overall study findings and caveats: Greater clonality was observed in lesional scalp samples, especially alopecia totalis/universalis, versus normal scalp. Unlike in mice, where it was clearer, TCR sharing across patients was less clear, possibly HLA-related. Scalp sequencing also captures normal skin's resident alphabeta T cells.

V was clipped by 1 base and J by 0 bases, with 7 bases between them. The CDR3 covers 14 residues. Germline V lookup: CDR1 NNHDY, CDR2 SYVADS. On the basis of CD4, CD8alpha, NKG2D, NKG2ACE and other markers, pooled cutaneous lymph node cells were sorted. The V gene is TRBV13-3, the J gene TRBJ1-2; D gene ambiguous. This TCR was recovered from a C3H/HeJ mouse with alopecia areata. The strain's MHC: H2-k. The sequencing sample was made of CD4+ T cells sorted from a lymph node. The sequenced CDR3 bases are TGTGCCAGCAGTGATTCACATGCAAACTCC. Protein sequence: CASSDSHANS. The whole CDR3 region reads CASSDSHANSDYTF.